The entry below describes one TCR beta chain. This specimen comes from a study of blood T cell repertoires in COVID-19. The overall study: Donors in the United States, Italy and Spain gave samples during acute or convalescent COVID-19. PBMCs, B-cell-depleted T cells, or T cells were the source of the cDNA or gDNA that made up the material.

Under the authors' procedure: Amplified reference gene primers provided the basis for estimating nucleated cell counts. Only in-frame clones appear in the TCRdb table, and some are missing; sequencing was by immunoSEQ multiplex PCR. The V and J calls and clone size were taken over from that table, and D and trimming were inferred from the DNA. Of roughly 250,000 clones detected, around 90% appear once; the ten largest clones hold 0.7% to 0.85%. The CDR3 length is 13 residues. The germline gives CDR1 MNHEY, CDR2 SMNVEV (reference sequence). V was clipped by 2 bases and J by 7 bases, with 12 bases between them.

What was sequenced was peripheral blood. The receptor was derived from a woman aged 25 to 39 with acute or convalescent COVID-19. V and J are TRBV27 and TRBJ2-7, with unresolved D. The CDR3 region has the DNA TGTGCCAGCAGTTTAGTGCCCCCTCGGGAGCAGTACTTC. It encodes CASSLVPPREQYF.